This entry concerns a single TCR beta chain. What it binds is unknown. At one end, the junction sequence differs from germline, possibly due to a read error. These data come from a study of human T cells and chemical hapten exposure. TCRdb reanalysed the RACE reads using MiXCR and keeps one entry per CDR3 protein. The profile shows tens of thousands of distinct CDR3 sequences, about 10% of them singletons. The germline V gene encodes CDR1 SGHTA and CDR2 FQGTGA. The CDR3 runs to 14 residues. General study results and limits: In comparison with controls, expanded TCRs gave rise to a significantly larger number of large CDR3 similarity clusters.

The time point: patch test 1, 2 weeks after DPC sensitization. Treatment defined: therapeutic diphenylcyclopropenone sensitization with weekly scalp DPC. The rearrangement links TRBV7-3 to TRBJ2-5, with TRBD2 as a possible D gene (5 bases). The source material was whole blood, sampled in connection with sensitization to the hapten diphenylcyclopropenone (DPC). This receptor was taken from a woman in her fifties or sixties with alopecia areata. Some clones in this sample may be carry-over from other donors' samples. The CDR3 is CANSRNGDGETQYF. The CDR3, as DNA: TGTGCCAACAGCCGAAACGGGGATGGGGAGACCCAGTACTTC.